Listed below are T cell receptor beta chains from one sample, sequenced in a study of blood T cell repertoires in COVID-19. The data were produced by immunoSEQ multiplex PCR, yet TCRdb's version contains in-frame clones alone and is incomplete. The table shows tens of thousands of clones, with about 88% occurring only once. The material sequenced was peripheral blood. The receptor source for this set is a human donor in a cohort sampled during active COVID-19. Each CDR3 is given with its conserved first and last residue. The D gene is left open where the match is weak. Clone size is shown for a subset of rows, as once, few, many or a class of expanded clone.

clone_size	v_call	j_call	d_call	cdr3_aa	cdr3_nt
-	TRBV2	TRBJ2-1	TRBD1	CASRRDRDPSYNEQFF	TGTGCCAGCAGGAGGGACAGGGACCCCTCCTACAATGAGCAGTTCTTC
-	TRBV5-4	TRBJ2-1	-	CASSPQRSGGYNEQFF	TGTGCCAGCAGCCCACAAAGATCCGGCGGGTACAATGAGCAGTTCTTC
few	TRBV10-3	TRBJ2-2	-	CATGNGGGGNTGELFF	TGTGCCACCGGGAATGGGGGAGGGGGTAACACCGGGGAGCTGTTTTTT
-	TRBV9	TRBJ2-2	TRBD1	CASSVVQGSTGELFF	TGTGCCAGCAGCGTAGTACAGGGGAGCACCGGGGAGCTGTTTTTT
-	TRBV7-2	TRBJ2-7	-	CASSLGGRTYEQYF	TGTGCCAGCAGCTTAGGGGGCAGGACCTACGAGCAGTACTTC
-	TRBV28	TRBJ1-5	-	CASSIPPWPQHF	TGTGCCAGCAGTATCCCCCCGTGGCCCCAGCATTTT
-	TRBV7-2	TRBJ1-1	TRBD1	CASSVDRGTYTEAFF	TGTGCCAGCAGCGTCGACAGGGGGACTTACACTGAAGCTTTCTTT
-	TRBV27	TRBJ1-2	-	CASSRDGLYGYTF	TGTGCCAGCAGCCGGGACGGACTATATGGCTACACCTTC
once	TRBV7-9	TRBJ2-7	TRBD1	CASSFRDRSYEQYF	TGTGCCAGCAGCTTCCGGGACAGGAGCTACGAGCAGTACTTC
-	TRBV27	TRBJ2-1	TRBD2	CASSLTGLAGGFEQFF	TGTGCCAGCAGTTTAACCGGACTAGCGGGTGGATTTGAGCAGTTCTTC
-	TRBV27	TRBJ1-2	-	CASSFRRSNYGYTF	TGTGCCAGCAGTTTCCGGAGATCTAACTATGGCTACACCTTC
-	TRBV10-1	TRBJ2-1	TRBD2	CASSVLAGGYNEQFF	TGCGCCAGCAGTGTACTAGCGGGAGGGTACAATGAGCAGTTCTTC
-	TRBV13	TRBJ2-7	TRBD1	CASSLGLGGRRQQYF	TGTGCCAGCAGCTTAGGTTTAGGGGGCCGCCGCCAGCAGTACTTC
-	TRBV28	TRBJ2-7	-	CASSSPGGWSAYEQYF	TGTGCCAGCAGTTCCCCGGGGGGCTGGTCAGCCTACGAGCAGTACTTC
few	TRBV19	TRBJ2-1	-	CASSPTPGVYEQFF	TGTGCCAGTAGTCCCACCCCGGGGGTTTATGAGCAGTTCTTC
-	TRBV25-1	TRBJ2-7	TRBD1	CASTGTGDLGAYEQYF	TGTGCCAGCACCGGGACAGGGGATCTAGGGGCCTACGAGCAGTACTTC
-	TRBV5-4	TRBJ1-2	-	CASSSRTVSERYTF	TGTGCCAGCAGCTCGAGGACAGTAAGTGAACGCTACACCTTC
-	TRBV5-1	TRBJ2-5	TRBD2	CASSLVPSGNLETQYF	TGCGCCAGCAGCTTGGTGCCTAGCGGGAATCTAGAGACCCAGTACTTC
-	TRBV14	TRBJ2-3	-	CASSQGRGAGDTQYF	TGTGCCAGCAGCCAAGGCCGTGGAGCCGGAGATACGCAGTATTTT
-	TRBV2	TRBJ2-3	TRBD2	CASSEERGSTDTQYF	TGTGCCAGCAGTGAGGAGCGGGGTAGCACAGATACGCAGTATTTT
-	TRBV3-1/TRBV3-2	TRBJ1-2	-	CASSQVAGGAYGYTF	TGTGCCAGCAGCCAAGTTGCCGGGGGAGCCTATGGCTACACCTTC
-	TRBV2	TRBJ2-5	-	CASSVAIWGGVGQGRETQYF	TGTGCCAGCAGTGTGGCCATTTGGGGGGGGGTAGGACAGGGTCGCGAGACCCAGTACTTC
-	TRBV7-8	TRBJ2-4	TRBD1	CASSFSSGGNIQYF	TGTGCCAGCAGCTTCTCTTCAGGGGGCAACATTCAGTACTTC
-	TRBV6-5	TRBJ1-4	TRBD1	CASNRQGGDEKLFF	TGTGCCAGCAACCGACAGGGCGGGGATGAAAAACTGTTTTTT
-	TRBV5-1	TRBJ2-4	TRBD1	CASSYGQGAAKNIQYF	TGCGCCAGCAGCTATGGACAGGGGGCAGCCAAAAACATTCAGTACTTC
-	TRBV4-2	TRBJ2-5	TRBD2	CASSQESGGAQTQYF	TGTGCCAGCAGCCAAGAGAGCGGGGGGGCTCAGACCCAGTACTTC
-	TRBV18	TRBJ1-4	-	CASSPTAGDGEKLFF	TGTGCCAGCTCACCAACGGCGGGGGACGGCGAAAAACTGTTTTTT
-	TRBV29-1	TRBJ2-5	TRBD1	CSVEDRGQETQYF	TGCAGCGTTGAGGACAGGGGTCAAGAGACCCAGTACTTC
once	TRBV28	TRBJ1-1	-	CASSPGEGMSTEAFF	TGTGCCAGCAGTCCCGGGGAGGGCATGAGCACTGAAGCTTTCTTT
-	TRBV5-1	TRBJ2-7	-	CASSPPSYEQYF	TGCGCCAGCAGCCCCCCGAGCTACGAGCAGTACTTC
-	TRBV6-6	TRBJ2-1	-	CASSQASDPYNEQFF	TGTGCCAGCAGCCAAGCTAGCGACCCCTACAATGAGCAGTTCTTC
-	TRBV28	TRBJ2-7	-	CASSSLPSSYEQYF	TGTGCCAGCAGTTCCCTTCCGAGCTCCTACGAGCAGTACTTC
-	TRBV11-3	TRBJ2-1	TRBD2	CASSFGGADEQFF	TGTGCCAGCAGCTTCGGGGGGGCCGATGAGCAGTTCTTC
-	TRBV4-2	TRBJ2-2	TRBD2	CASSQEWGASGEAELFF	TGTGCCAGCAGCCAAGAATGGGGCGCTAGCGGGGAGGCGGAGCTGTTTTTT
-	TRBV2	TRBJ2-1	-	CASTKEGGISYNEQFF	TGTGCCAGCACAAAGGAAGGCGGGATATCCTACAATGAGCAGTTCTTC
-	TRBV5-1	TRBJ1-2	TRBD1	CASRFSPGTGTYGYTF	TGCGCCAGCAGATTTTCCCCCGGGACAGGGACGTATGGCTACACCTTC
-	TRBV19	TRBJ1-5	-	CASSMQYSNQPQHF	TGTGCCAGTAGTATGCAGTATAGCAATCAGCCCCAGCATTTT
-	TRBV19	TRBJ2-1	TRBD2	CASSHENALAGGLYNEQFF	TGTGCCAGTAGTCACGAGAACGCCCTAGCGGGGGGGCTCTACAATGAGCAGTTCTTC
-	TRBV7-2	TRBJ2-5	TRBD2	CASSARGLAVQETQYF	TGTGCCAGCAGCGCACGGGGACTAGCCGTCCAAGAGACCCAGTACTTC
-	TRBV19	TRBJ1-6	TRBD1	CASRRTGAQDSPLHF	TGTGCCAGTAGGAGGACAGGGGCGCAGGATTCACCCCTCCACTTT
-	TRBV19	TRBJ2-7	-	CASSSHPGEFKYEQYF	TGTGCCAGTAGTAGCCACCCGGGGGAATTCAAATACGAGCAGTACTTC
-	TRBV6-2/TRBV6-3	TRBJ2-1	TRBD1	CASSQGAHRGQFF	TGTGCCAGCAGTCAGGGGGCCCATCGTGGGCAGTTCTTC
-	TRBV5-1	TRBJ1-4	TRBD1	CASSFRQGGEKLFF	TGCGCCAGCAGCTTCCGACAGGGCGGGGAAAAACTGTTTTTT
once	TRBV5-1	TRBJ1-2	-	CASSWNAISRDGYTF	TGCGCCAGCAGCTGGAACGCCATAAGCAGGGATGGCTACACCTTC
few	TRBV5-4	TRBJ2-7	TRBD2	CASSLRTSGSGEQYF	TGTGCCAGCAGCTTGAGGACTAGCGGGTCGGGCGAGCAGTACTTC
-	TRBV2	TRBJ2-7	TRBD2	CASNRAGGSYEQYF	TGTGCCAGCAACAGAGCGGGAGGCTCCTACGAGCAGTACTTC
-	TRBV29-1	TRBJ1-1	-	CSVAPGLKNTEAFF	TGCAGCGTTGCACCGGGACTCAAGAACACTGAAGCTTTCTTT
-	TRBV5-1	TRBJ2-5	TRBD1	CASSSNLRDRGAKTQYF	TGCGCCAGCAGCTCTAACCTCCGGGACAGGGGGGCGAAGACCCAGTACTTC
-	TRBV19	TRBJ2-5	TRBD2	CASSGRGLAGRQETQYF	TGTGCCAGTAGTGGGAGGGGACTAGCGGGTCGGCAAGAGACCCAGTACTTC
-	TRBV14	TRBJ1-1	-	CASSQVSEAFF	TGTGCCAGCAGCCAAGTCAGTGAAGCTTTCTTT
-	TRBV6-5	TRBJ1-1	TRBD1	CASRETGWTEAFF	TGTGCCAGCAGAGAGACAGGGTGGACTGAAGCTTTCTTT
-	TRBV7-7	TRBJ1-3	-	CASSLIRARGLLRNTIYF	TGTGCCAGCAGCTTAATAAGGGCGCGGGGCCTTCTACGAAACACCATATATTTT
-	TRBV4-3	TRBJ1-2	TRBD1	CASSQQGGGYGYTF	TGCGCCAGCAGCCAACAGGGGGGAGGCTATGGCTACACCTTC
-	TRBV5-1	TRBJ1-1	-	CASRAGGRNTEAFF	TGCGCCAGCAGGGCCGGGGGGAGAAACACTGAAGCTTTCTTT
-	TRBV21-1	TRBJ2-1	-	CASSPSESGRFYEQFF	TGTGCCAGCAGCCCCTCCGAAAGCGGGAGGTTCTATGAGCAGTTCTTC
-	TRBV29-1	TRBJ1-1	-	CSVEGPRINTEAFF	TGCAGCGTTGAGGGCCCAAGGATCAACACTGAAGCTTTCTTT
-	TRBV2	TRBJ2-1	TRBD2	CASRFARGSSYNEQFF	TGTGCCAGCAGATTCGCGCGGGGGAGCTCCTACAATGAGCAGTTCTTC
-	TRBV11-2	TRBJ2-7	TRBD1	CASSDPRQGSGEQYF	TGTGCCAGCAGCGACCCACGACAGGGGAGTGGCGAGCAGTACTTC
-	TRBV6-6	TRBJ2-1	TRBD1	CASRRDRAGRYEQFF	TGTGCCAGCAGGCGGGACAGGGCCGGTCGGTATGAGCAGTTCTTC